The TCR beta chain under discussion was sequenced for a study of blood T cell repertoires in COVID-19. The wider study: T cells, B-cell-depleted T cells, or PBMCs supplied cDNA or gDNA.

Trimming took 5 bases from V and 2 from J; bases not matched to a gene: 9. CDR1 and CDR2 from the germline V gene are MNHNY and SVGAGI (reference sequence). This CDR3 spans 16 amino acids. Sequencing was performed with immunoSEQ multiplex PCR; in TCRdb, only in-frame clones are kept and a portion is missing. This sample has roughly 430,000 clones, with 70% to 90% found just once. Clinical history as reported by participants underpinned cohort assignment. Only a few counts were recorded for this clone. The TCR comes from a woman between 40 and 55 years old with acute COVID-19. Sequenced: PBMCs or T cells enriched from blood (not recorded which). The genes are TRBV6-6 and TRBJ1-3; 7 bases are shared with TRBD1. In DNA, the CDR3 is TGTGCCAGCAGTGGCCTCGACAGGGCGCCTGGAAACACCATATATTTT. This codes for CASSGLDRAPGNTIYF.